This entry describes one TCR beta chain. Sequenced by immunoSEQ multiplex PCR; TCRdb stores in-frame clones only, minus some. Here the sample spans over 150,000 clones, around 94% being singletons. This entry is derived from a study of control samples from healthy donors and cancer patients. With V trimmed by 5 bases and J by 7 bases, 8 bases remained unmatched. Germline V CDR1 and CDR2: LGHNA, YNFKEQ. CDR3 size: 14 residues. The sample comprised blood. This TCR was sampled from a woman between 18 and 29 years old in good health. The rearrangement uses TRBV4-2 and TRBJ2-1, with 7 bases lining up with TRBD1. The CDR3 spells CASSGEGAVNEQFF. The CDR3 coding sequence is TGTGCCAGCAGCGGAGAGGGGGCGGTAAATGAGCAGTTCTTC.